This TCR beta chain was obtained from a study of cytomegalovirus exposure and HLA in healthy donors. About this clone: The antigen is unknown.

It was with 60 Vbeta and 13 Jbeta primers that the PCR ran. Generated by immunoSEQ multiplex PCR, the TCRdb table keeps only in-frame clones and is missing some. The profile covers 75,000 to 100,000 clones, with around 73% appearing a single time and roughly 3.5% taken by the ten largest. Findings of the study overall: Highest at DRB1 and lowest at HLA-C, TCR association rates differed among HLA loci in a later analysis. Analysis was performed later, and it showed HLA-associated TCR beta chains to be more clonally expanded than equally common others.

V lost 2 bases and J lost 2, with 20 bases in between. In germline, CDR1 is MNHNS, CDR2 SASEGT. The CDR3 is 18 residues long. Specimen: PBMCs. This clonotype originated in a man aged 35 to 55 in good health and CMV-seronegative. This chain uses TRBV6-1 with TRBJ2-3, with D possibly matching TRBD1 (6 bases). Here the CDR3 DNA reads TGTGCCAGCAGTGAATCTAGCTTTGGTGGGGGCACCACAGATACGCAGTATTTT. It translates to CASSESSFGGGTTDTQYF.